This is a list of T cell receptor beta chains from one sample in a study of neurological immune-mediated disorders. From the 5' RACE reads, TCRdb called clonotypes with MiXCR, one entry per CDR3 protein. The data show around 66,000 distinct CDR3 sequences, 5.2% seen once. The specimen sequenced was PBMCs. All receptors come from a woman in her 30s with multiple sclerosis. CDR3s leave out the opening cysteine and the closing phenylalanine or tryptophan. Some rows mark clone size as missing; the rest say once, few, many or name a class of expanded clone.

v_call,clone_size,cdr3_aa
TRBV20-1,many,SARDRLAGSNTGELF
TRBV5-1,.,ASSLGTIQETQY
TRBV20-1,many,SAKTSGGTYEQY
TRBV5-1,few,ASSLRGGPVDTQY
TRBV5-1,many,ASSNEQGASVNTEAF
TRBV15,many,ATSSRQGYSNQPQH
TRBV6-5,.,VSSYSGEQY
TRBV12-3/TRBV12-4,.,ASSLVRTRGYT
TRBV7-8,many,ASSLLVPSSNQPQH
TRBV5-1,many,ASRLTGSADTQY
TRBV20-1,.,SAETRLSITDTQY